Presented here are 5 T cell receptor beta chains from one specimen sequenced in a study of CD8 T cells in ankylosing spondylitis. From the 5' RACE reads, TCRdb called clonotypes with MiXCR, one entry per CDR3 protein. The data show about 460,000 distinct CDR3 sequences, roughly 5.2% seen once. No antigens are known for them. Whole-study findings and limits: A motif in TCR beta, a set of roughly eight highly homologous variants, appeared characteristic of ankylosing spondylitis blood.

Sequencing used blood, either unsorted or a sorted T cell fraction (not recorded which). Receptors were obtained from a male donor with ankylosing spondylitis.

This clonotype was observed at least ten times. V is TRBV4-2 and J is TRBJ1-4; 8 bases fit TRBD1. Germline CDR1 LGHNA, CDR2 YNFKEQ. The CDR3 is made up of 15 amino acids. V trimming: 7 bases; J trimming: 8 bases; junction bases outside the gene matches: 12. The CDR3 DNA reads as TGTGCCAGCAACGAGATAGGGACAGGTGGGGAAAAACTGTTTTTT. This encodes CASNEIGTGGEKLFF.

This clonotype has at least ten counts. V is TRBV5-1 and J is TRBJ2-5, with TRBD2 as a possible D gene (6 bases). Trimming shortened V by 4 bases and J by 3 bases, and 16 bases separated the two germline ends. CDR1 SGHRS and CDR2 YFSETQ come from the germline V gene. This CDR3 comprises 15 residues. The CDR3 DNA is TGCGCCAGCAGCCTCCTGGGACCGGGGGAAGAGACCCAGTACTTC. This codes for CASSLLGPGEETQYF.

As DNA, the CDR3 is TGCAGTGCTCTTGCAGTCCAAGAGACCCAGTACTTC. Translation: CSALAVQETQYF. V gene TRBV20-1 combines with J gene TRBJ2-5; D remains unclear. Germline-derived CDR1 and CDR2 are DFQATT and SNEGSKA (reference sequence). The CDR3 spans 12 residues. V lost 5 bases, J lost 1 base, and 8 bases lay in between.

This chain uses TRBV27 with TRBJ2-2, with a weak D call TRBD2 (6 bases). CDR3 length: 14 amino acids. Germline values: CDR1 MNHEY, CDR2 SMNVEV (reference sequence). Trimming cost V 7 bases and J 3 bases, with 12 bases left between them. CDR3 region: CASKEGLHTGELFF. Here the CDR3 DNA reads TGTGCCAGCAAAGAGGGACTCCACACCGGGGAGCTGTTTTTT.

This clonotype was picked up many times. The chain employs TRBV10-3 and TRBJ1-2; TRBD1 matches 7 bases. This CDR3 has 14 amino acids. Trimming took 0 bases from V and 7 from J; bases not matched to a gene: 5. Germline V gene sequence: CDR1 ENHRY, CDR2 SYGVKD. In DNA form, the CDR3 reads TGTGCCATCAGTGAGTCCAAGGGGGCAATTGGCTACACCTTC. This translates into CAISESKGAIGYTF.